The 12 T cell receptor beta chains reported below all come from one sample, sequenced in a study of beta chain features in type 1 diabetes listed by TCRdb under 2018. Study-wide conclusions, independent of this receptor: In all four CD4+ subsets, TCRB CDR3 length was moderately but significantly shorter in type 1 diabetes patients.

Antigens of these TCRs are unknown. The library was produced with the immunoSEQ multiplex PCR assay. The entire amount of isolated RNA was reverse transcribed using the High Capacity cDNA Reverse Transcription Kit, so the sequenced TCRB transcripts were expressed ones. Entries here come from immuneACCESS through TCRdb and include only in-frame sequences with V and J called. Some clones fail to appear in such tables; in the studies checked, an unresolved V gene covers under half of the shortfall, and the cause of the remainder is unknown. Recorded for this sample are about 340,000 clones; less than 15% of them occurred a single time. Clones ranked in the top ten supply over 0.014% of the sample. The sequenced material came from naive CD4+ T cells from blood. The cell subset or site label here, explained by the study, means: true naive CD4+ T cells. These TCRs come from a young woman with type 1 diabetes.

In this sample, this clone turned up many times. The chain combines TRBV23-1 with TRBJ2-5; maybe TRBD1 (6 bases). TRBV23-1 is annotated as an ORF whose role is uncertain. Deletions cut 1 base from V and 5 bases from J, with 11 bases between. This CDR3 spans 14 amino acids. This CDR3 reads CASSQYRDRETQYF. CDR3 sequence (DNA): TGCGCCAGCAGTCAATACAGGGATCGGGAGACCCAGTACTTC.

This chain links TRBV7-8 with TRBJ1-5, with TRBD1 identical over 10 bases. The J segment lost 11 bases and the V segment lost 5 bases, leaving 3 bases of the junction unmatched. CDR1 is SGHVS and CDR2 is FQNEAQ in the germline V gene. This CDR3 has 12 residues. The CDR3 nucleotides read TGTGCCAGCAGCCATGGGACAGGGGCCCAGCATTTT. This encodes CASSHGTGAQHF.

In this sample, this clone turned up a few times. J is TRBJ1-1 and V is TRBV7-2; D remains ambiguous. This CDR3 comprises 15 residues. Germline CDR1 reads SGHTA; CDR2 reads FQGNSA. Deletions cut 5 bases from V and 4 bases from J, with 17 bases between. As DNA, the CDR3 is TGTGCCAGCAGCGGTCCCCTTCGGGGTGGCACTGAAGCTTTCTTT. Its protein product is CASSGPLRGGTEAFF.

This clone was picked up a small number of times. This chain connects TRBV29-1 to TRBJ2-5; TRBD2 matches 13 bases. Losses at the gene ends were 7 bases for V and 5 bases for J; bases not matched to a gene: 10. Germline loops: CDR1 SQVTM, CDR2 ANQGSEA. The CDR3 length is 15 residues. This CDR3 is CSAGTSGTFGETQYF. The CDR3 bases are TGCAGCGCTGGGACTAGCGGGACCTTCGGGGAGACCCAGTACTTC.

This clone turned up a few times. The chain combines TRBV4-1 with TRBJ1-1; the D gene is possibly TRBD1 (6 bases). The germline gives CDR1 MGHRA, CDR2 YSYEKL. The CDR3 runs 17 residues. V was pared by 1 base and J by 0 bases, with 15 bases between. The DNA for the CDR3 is TGCGCCAGCAGCCAAGTTTTAACAGGGTACCTGAACACTGAAGCTTTCTTT. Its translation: CASSQVLTGYLNTEAFF.

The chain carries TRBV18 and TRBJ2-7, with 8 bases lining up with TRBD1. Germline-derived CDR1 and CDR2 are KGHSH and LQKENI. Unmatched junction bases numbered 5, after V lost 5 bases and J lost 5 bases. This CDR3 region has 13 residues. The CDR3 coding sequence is TGTGCCAGCTCAGGGACAGGTGGGAACGAGCAGTACGTC. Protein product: CASSGTGGNEQYV.

CDR3 bases: TGTGCCAGCAGCCAAGCCTCAACAGGCCAGGGTGGCTACACCTTC. It yields the protein CASSQASTGQGGYTF. This chain joins TRBV7-2 and TRBJ1-2; weak D call: TRBD1 (5 bases). This CDR3 comprises 15 residues. V gave up 5 bases and J gave up 7 bases, with 20 bases separating them. Germline CDR1 reads SGHTA; CDR2 reads FQGNSA.

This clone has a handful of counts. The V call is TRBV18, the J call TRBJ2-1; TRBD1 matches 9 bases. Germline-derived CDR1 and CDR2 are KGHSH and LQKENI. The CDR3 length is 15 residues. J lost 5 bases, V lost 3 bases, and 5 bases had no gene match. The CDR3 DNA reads TGTGCCAGCTCACCTCCGGGACAGGGAAACAATGAGCAGTTCTTC. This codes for CASSPPGQGNNEQFF.

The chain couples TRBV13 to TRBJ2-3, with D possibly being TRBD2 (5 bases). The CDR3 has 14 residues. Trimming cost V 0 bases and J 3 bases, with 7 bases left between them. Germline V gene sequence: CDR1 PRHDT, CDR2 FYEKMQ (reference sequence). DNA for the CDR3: TGTGCCAGCAGCTTAGGCCGAGGGACAGATACGCAGTATTTT. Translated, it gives CASSLGRGTDTQYF. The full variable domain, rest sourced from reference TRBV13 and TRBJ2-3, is AAGVIQSPRHLIKEKRETATLKCYPIPRHDTVYWYQQGPGQDPQFLISFYEKMQSDKGSIPDRFSAQQFSDYHSELNMSSLELGDSALYFCASSLGRGTDTQYFGPGTRLTVL.

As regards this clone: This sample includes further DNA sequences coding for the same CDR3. DNA for the CDR3: TGTGCCAGTAGTATCCGGACTAGCGGTTACAATGAGCAGTTCTTC. Residues: CASSIRTSGYNEQFF. The J gene is TRBJ2-1, the V gene TRBV19, with TRBD2 matching 10 bases. CDR3 size: 15 residues. The germline CDR1 and CDR2 sequences are LNHDA and SQIVND (reference sequence). V lost 3 bases and J lost 4; bases outside the gene matches: 3.

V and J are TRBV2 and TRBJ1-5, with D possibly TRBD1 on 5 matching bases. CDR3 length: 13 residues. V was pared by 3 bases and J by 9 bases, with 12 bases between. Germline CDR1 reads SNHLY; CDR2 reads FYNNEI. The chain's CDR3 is CASSEQGSGPQHF. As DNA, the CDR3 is TGTGCCAGCAGTGAGCAGGGCTCGGGGCCCCAGCATTTT. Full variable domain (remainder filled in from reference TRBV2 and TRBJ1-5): EPEVTQTPSHQVTQMGQEVILRCVPISNHLYFYWYRQILGQKVEFLVSFYNNEISEKSEIFDDQFSVERPDGSNFTLKIRSTKLEDSAMYFCASSEQGSGPQHFGDGTRLSIL.

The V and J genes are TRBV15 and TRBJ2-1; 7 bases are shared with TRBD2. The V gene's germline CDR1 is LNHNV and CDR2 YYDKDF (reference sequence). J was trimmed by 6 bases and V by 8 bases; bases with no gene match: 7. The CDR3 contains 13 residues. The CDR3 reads CATAMGRANEQFF. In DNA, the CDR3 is TGTGCCACCGCCATGGGGAGGGCCAATGAGCAGTTCTTC.